This entry lists 18 T cell receptor beta chains sequenced from one sample in a study of spatial heterogeneity in lung cancer. TCRdb re-called the 5' RACE reads with MiXCR, one entry per CDR3 protein. The sample has over a thousand distinct CDR3 sequences, around 25% seen once. The time point was: sample taken at primary tumor resection. Unsorted tumor, nontumor lung tissue or cryopreserved PBMC supplied the whole RNA. The sample was PBMCs, taken at surgery. The receptors shown here come from a female donor with early-stage non-small cell lung cancer.

This clonotype was counted only a few times. This beta chain was picked up by a library intended for alpha chains and is off target, so its count carries little meaning. The chain has TRBV11-2 and TRBJ1-3, with D perhaps matching TRBD1 (6 bases). The CDR3 covers 15 residues. Deletions cut 5 bases from V and 3 bases from J, with 14 bases between. Looked up from germline, CDR1 is SGHAT and CDR2 is FQNNGV. CDR3 in amino acids: CASSILRGSGNTIYF. The DNA of the CDR3 is TGTGCCAGCAGCATCCTCAGGGGAAGTGGAAACACCATATATTTT.

This clonotype was seen more than once but under ten times. This beta chain lies outside the target of a library built for alpha chains; its clone size means little. This chain joins TRBV5-6 and TRBJ1-2, with D maybe TRBD1 (6 bases). The V end lost 4 bases, the J end lost 8 bases, and 21 bases lay between the germline ends. Germline V CDR1 and CDR2: SGHDT, YYEEEE. The CDR3 is 15 residues long. The CDR3 DNA reads as TGTGCCAGCAGCCCGACCCCCGGACAGAGGGGAGGCTACACCTTC. This codes for CASSPTPGQRGGYTF.

With respect to this clonotype: This beta chain is a stray sequence in a library constructed for alpha chains; its clone size is not meaningful. This chain links TRBV15 with TRBJ2-5; tentative D call: TRBD2 (6 bases). Germline V gene sequence: CDR1 LNHNV, CDR2 YYDKDF (reference sequence). Trimming removed 0 bases from V and 5 bases from J, with 19 bases in between. The CDR3 extends over 17 amino acids. CDR3 in amino acids: CATSREEGQLGQETQYF. The DNA for the CDR3 is TGTGCCACCAGCAGAGAGGAGGGGCAGCTAGGGCAGGAGACCCAGTACTTC. The full variable domain, its missing parts supplied by reference TRBV15 and TRBJ2-5, is DAMVIQNPRYQVTQFGKPVTLSCSQTLNHNVMYWYQQKSSQAPKLLFHYYDKDFNNEADTPDNFQSRRPNTSFCFLDIRSPGLGDTAMYLCATSREEGQLGQETQYFGPGTRLLVL.

In the case of this clonotype: This beta chain came through as a stray read in a library set up for alpha chains, and its size says little. This chain joins TRBV27 and TRBJ1-1, with a possible D match to TRBD1 (5 bases). CDR3 length: 15 residues. CDR1 is MNHEY, CDR2 SMNVEV, per germline (reference sequence). Trimming took 0 bases from V and 2 from J, leaving 10 bases between them. The CDR3 nucleotides read TGTGCCAGCAGTTTATCGGGCAGGGCCAACACTGAAGCTTTCTTT. This encodes CASSLSGRANTEAFF.

By share of the sample, this clonotype is large. This beta chain is an unintended read in a library built for alpha chains; its size means little. The chain employs TRBV12-5 and TRBJ2-1; TRBD2 agrees at 11 bases. This CDR3 contains 15 residues. Germline CDR1 reads LGHNT; CDR2 reads FRNRAP. The J segment lost 7 bases and the V segment lost 6 bases, leaving 8 bases of the junction unmatched. CDR3 region: CASGSTSGSWNEQFF. In nucleotides, the CDR3 is TGTGCTAGTGGATCAACTAGCGGGAGTTGGAATGAGCAGTTCTTC.

Turning to this clonotype: This beta chain appears as a stray read in a library generated for alpha chains; its size is not informative. The rearrangement joins TRBV20-1 to TRBJ2-5; 8 bases match TRBD2. In germline, CDR1 is DFQATT, CDR2 SNEGSKA (reference sequence). V shed 3 bases and J 7 bases; nucleotides not matched to a gene: 4. CDR3 length: 12 amino acids. The CDR3 bases are TGCAGTGCTAGGCTAGCGGGTGGGACCCAGTACTTC. It yields the protein CSARLAGGTQYF.

Points on this clonotype: This beta chain was picked up by a library intended for alpha chains and is off target, so its count carries little meaning. This rearrangement joins TRBV27 to TRBJ2-7, with 9 bases aligning to TRBD2. The CDR3 is made up of 14 amino acids. CDR1 is MNHEY, CDR2 SMNVEV, per germline (reference sequence). V was clipped by 3 bases and J by 4 bases; unmatched bases: 4. The CDR3, as DNA: TGTGCCAGCAGTTTGATAGCGGGAGCTTACGAGCAGTACTTC. Translated, it gives CASSLIAGAYEQYF.

A remark on this clonotype: Because this beta chain is a stray read in a library intended to capture alpha chains, its abundance should not be given much weight. The genes are TRBV9 and TRBJ2-7; TRBD1 is a possible D gene (6 bases). Germline CDR1 reads SGDLS; CDR2 reads YYNGEE. CDR3 length: 14 amino acids. Trimming cost V 1 base and J 5 bases, with 13 bases left between them. The CDR3 protein is CASSVTGNSHEQYF. The CDR3 nucleotides are TGTGCCAGCAGCGTAACAGGGAATAGCCACGAGCAGTACTTC.

As to this clonotype: Found in a library prepared for alpha chains, this beta chain is an off-target read, and its abundance has little meaning. V and J are TRBV7-2 and TRBJ2-5; 8 positions match TRBD2. The V gene's germline CDR1 is SGHTA and CDR2 FQGNSA. J was trimmed by 5 bases and V by 5 bases; bases with no gene match: 4. The CDR3 contains 13 residues. CDR3 sequence (DNA): TGTGCCAGCAGCCTTTCGGGGGGGGAGACCCAGTACTTC. It codes for CASSLSGGETQYF.

A few counts support this clonotype. This beta chain represents an off-target read in a library built for alpha chains; its size is of limited meaning. The V call is TRBV11-1, the J call TRBJ2-1; 10 positions agree with TRBD1. V lost 5 bases and J lost 6; bases outside the gene matches: 4. The CDR3 loop spans 14 amino acids. Germline V lookup: CDR1 SGHAT, CDR2 FQDESV (reference sequence). The CDR3, as DNA: TGTGCCAGCAGCACAAGGACAGGGGGCAATGAGCAGTTCTTC. Its protein is CASSTRTGGNEQFF.

This clonotype appeared a few times. As an off-target read in a library built for alpha chains, this beta chain has a frequency of little significance. This chain links TRBV3-1 with TRBJ2-1; unclear D gene. Per the germline V gene, CDR1 is LGHDT and CDR2 is YNNKEL (reference sequence). The V gene lost 1 base and the J gene lost 1 base, with 5 bases spanning the gap. The CDR3 has 14 amino acids. The CDR3, as DNA: TGTGCCAGCAGCCAAGGGGGATCCTACAATGAGCAGTTCTTC. Protein: CASSQGGSYNEQFF.

On this clonotype itself: The library was built for alpha chains, so this beta chain is an off-target read and its size means little. V usage is TRBV20-1 and J usage is TRBJ2-5; D may be TRBD1 (5 bases). V shed 6 bases and J shed 5 bases, with 16 bases lying between them. Germline loops: CDR1 DFQATT, CDR2 SNEGSKA (reference sequence). The CDR3 totals 13 residues. Written as DNA, the CDR3 is TGCAGTGCCGCAGCAGGGATCGGGGAGACCCAGTACTTC. Its protein is CSAAAGIGETQYF.

Points on this clonotype: Because the library targeted alpha chains, this beta chain is an off-target read whose size means little. V is TRBV9 and J is TRBJ1-5; no clear D gene. V was cut by 0 bases and J by 6 bases, with 7 bases left in between. Germline V CDR1 and CDR2: SGDLS, YYNGEE. The length of the CDR3 is 13 residues. CDR3 DNA: TGTGCCAGCAGCGTAGCCCCGCTTCAGCCCCAGCATTTT. This translates into CASSVAPLQPQHF.

By share, this clonotype counts as large (0.1 to 1%). A library made for alpha chains picked up this beta chain off target, so its size means little. The chain uses TRBV20-1 and TRBJ1-2; D ambiguous. CDR1 DFQATT and CDR2 SNEGSKA come from the germline V gene (reference sequence). Trimming left V 3 bases short and J 6 bases short, with 17 bases between. The CDR3 sequence is 14 residues long. This CDR3 is CSASNEPPRHGYTF. CDR3 nucleotides: TGCAGTGCTAGTAATGAGCCGCCTAGGCATGGCTACACCTTC.

In regard to this clonotype: The size of this beta chain means little, since it is a stray read in a library made for alpha chains. The CDR3 bases are TGTGCCAGCAGTTTAAGGGGGCAGCCCCAGCATTTT. Translated: CASSLRGQPQHF. The chain joins TRBV28 to TRBJ1-5; D may be TRBD1 (6 bases). The CDR3 length is 12 residues. Germline V gives CDR1 MDHEN, CDR2 SYDVKM. V was shortened by 2 bases and J by 7 bases, with 6 bases between the two germline ends. Full variable domain (missing parts from reference TRBV28 and TRBJ1-5): DVKVTQSSRYLVKRTGEKVFLECVQDMDHENMFWYRQDPGLGLRLIYFSYDVKMKEKGDIPEGYSVSREKKERFSLILESASTNQTSMYLCASSLRGQPQHFGDGTRLSIL.

For this clonotype: Being off target in a library aimed at alpha chains, this beta chain has a size of little meaning. The chain joins TRBV24-1 to TRBJ2-1; 12 positions agree with TRBD1. The CDR3 length is 16 residues. Germline CDR1 reads KGHDR; CDR2 reads SFDVKD. With V trimmed by 5 bases and J by 8 bases, 9 bases remained unmatched. The CDR3 nucleotides are TGTGCCACCAGTGTTCCGGGACAGGGGGCTGGAGATGAGCAGTTCTTC. Amino acid sequence: CATSVPGQGAGDEQFF.

There are a few counts of this clonotype. Since the library was made to target alpha chains, this beta chain is a stray read and its abundance is not meaningful. The genes are TRBV20-1 and TRBJ2-1; 8 bases match TRBD1. V was clipped by 3 bases and J by 1 base; unmatched bases: 2. The CDR3 sequence is 14 residues long. From germline, CDR1 is DFQATT and CDR2 SNEGSKA (reference sequence). The CDR3, as DNA: TGCAGTGCTAGGGACAGGGTTTCCTACAATGAGCAGTTCTTC. It specifies CSARDRVSYNEQFF.

A word on this clonotype: Since the library was made to target alpha chains, this beta chain is a stray read and its abundance is not meaningful. This rearrangement joins TRBV7-2 to TRBJ2-3, with 11 bases lining up with TRBD1. Germline V gene data show CDR1 as SGHTA and CDR2 as FQGNSA. V lost 5 bases and J lost 5; bases outside the gene matches: 6. CDR3 length: 15 residues. CDR3 bases: TGTGCCAGCAGCACTGGGACAGGGGGGGGAGATACGCAGTATTTT. It is translated as CASSTGTGGGDTQYF.